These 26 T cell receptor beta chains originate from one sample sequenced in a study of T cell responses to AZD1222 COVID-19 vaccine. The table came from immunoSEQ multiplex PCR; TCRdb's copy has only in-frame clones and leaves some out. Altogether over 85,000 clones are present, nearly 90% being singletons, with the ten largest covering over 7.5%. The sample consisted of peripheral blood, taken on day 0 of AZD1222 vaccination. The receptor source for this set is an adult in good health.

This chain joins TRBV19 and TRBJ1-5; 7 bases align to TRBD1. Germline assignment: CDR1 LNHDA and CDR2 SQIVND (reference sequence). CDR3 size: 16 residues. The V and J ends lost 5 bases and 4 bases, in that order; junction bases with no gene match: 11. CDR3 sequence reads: CASSSDWTGGNQPQHF. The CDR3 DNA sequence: TGTGCCAGTAGTTCCGATTGGACAGGAGGGAATCAGCCCCAGCATTTT.

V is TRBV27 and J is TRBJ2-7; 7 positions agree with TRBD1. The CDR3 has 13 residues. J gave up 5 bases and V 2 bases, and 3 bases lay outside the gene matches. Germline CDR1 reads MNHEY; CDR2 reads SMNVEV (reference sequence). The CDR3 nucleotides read TGTGCCAGCAGTTTAAGGGGGCCACACGAGCAGTACTTC. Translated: CASSLRGPHEQYF.

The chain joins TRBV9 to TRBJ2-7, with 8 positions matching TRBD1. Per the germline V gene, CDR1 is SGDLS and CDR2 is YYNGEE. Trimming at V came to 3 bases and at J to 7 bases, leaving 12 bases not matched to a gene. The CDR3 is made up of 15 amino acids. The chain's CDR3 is CASSASTGELREQYF. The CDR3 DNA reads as TGTGCCAGCAGCGCATCGACAGGGGAGCTGCGGGAGCAGTACTTC.

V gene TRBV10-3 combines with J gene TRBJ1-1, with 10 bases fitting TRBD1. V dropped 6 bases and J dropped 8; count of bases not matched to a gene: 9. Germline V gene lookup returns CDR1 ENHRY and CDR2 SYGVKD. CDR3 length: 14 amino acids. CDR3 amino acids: CAISPGQGLVEAFF. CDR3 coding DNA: TGTGCCATCAGCCCGGGACAGGGGTTGGTCGAAGCTTTCTTT.

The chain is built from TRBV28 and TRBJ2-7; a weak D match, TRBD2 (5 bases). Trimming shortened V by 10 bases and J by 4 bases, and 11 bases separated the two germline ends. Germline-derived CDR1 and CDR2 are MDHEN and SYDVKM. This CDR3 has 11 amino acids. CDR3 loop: CATKGGYEQYF. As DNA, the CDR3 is TGTGCCACAAAAGGAGGTTACGAGCAGTACTTC.

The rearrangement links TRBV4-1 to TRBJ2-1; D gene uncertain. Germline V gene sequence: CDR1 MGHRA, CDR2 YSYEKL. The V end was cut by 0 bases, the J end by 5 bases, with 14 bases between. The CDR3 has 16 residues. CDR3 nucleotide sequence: TGCGCCAGCAGCCAAGACCCAGTGGGCGTCAACAATGAGCAGTTCTTC. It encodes CASSQDPVGVNNEQFF.

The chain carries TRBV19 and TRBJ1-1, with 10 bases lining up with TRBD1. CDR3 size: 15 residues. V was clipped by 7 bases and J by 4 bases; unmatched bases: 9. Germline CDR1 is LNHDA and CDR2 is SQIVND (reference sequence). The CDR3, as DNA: TGTGCCAGTAATCTCCGGGACAGGGGCGGCACTGAAGCTTTCTTT. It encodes CASNLRDRGGTEAFF.

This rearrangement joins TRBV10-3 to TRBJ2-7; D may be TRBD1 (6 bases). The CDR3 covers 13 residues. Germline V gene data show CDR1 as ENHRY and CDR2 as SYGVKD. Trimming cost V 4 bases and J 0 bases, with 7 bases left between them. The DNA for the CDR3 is TGTGCCATCAGTGGGGACATCTCCTACGAGCAGTACTTC. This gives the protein CAISGDISYEQYF.

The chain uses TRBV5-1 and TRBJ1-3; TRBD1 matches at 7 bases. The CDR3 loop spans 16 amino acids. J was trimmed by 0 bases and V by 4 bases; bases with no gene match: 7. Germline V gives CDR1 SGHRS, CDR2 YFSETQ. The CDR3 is CASSADRVGSGNTIYF. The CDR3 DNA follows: TGCGCCAGCAGCGCTGACAGGGTTGGCTCTGGAAACACCATATATTTT. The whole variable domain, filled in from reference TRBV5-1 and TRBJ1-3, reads KAGVTQTPRYLIKTRGQQVTLSCSPISGHRSVSWYQQTPGQGLQFLFEYFSETQRNKGNFPGRFSGRQFSNSRSEMNVSTLELGDSALYLCASSADRVGSGNTIYFGEGSWLTVV.

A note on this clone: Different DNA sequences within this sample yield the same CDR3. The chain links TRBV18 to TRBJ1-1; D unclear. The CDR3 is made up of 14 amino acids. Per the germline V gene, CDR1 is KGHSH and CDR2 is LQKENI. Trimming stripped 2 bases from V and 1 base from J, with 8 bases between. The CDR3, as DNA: TGTGCCAGCTCACCAAGGCAGGAGAACACTGAAGCTTTCTTT. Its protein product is CASSPRQENTEAFF.

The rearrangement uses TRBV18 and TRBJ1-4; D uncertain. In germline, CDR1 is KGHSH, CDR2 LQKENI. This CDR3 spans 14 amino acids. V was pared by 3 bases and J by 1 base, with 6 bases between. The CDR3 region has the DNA TGTGCCAGCTCACCCCGGGGAACTAATGAAAAACTGTTTTTT. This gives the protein CASSPRGTNEKLFF.

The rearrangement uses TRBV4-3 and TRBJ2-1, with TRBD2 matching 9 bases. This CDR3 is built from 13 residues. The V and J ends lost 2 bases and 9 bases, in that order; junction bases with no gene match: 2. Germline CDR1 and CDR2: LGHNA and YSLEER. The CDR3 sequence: CASSQYSGGEQFF. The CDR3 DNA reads TGCGCCAGCAGCCAATATAGCGGGGGTGAGCAGTTCTTC.

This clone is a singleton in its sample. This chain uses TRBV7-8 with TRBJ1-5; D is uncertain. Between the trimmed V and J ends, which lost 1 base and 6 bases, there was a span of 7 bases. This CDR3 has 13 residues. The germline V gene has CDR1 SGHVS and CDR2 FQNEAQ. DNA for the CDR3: TGTGCCAGCAGCTTAGGGGGAGGTCAGCCCCAGCATTTT. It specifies CASSLGGGQPQHF.

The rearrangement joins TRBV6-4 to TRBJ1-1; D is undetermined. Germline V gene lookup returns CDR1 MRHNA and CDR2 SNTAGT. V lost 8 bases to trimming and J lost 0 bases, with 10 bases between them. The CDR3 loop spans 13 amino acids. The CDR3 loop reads CASRRGVNTEAFF. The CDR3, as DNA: TGTGCCAGCCGGCGCGGGGTGAACACTGAAGCTTTCTTT.

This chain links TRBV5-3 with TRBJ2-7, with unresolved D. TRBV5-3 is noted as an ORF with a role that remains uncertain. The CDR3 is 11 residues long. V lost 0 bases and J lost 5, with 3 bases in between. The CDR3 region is CARSLVHEQYF. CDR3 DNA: TGTGCCAGAAGCTTGGTCCACGAGCAGTACTTC.

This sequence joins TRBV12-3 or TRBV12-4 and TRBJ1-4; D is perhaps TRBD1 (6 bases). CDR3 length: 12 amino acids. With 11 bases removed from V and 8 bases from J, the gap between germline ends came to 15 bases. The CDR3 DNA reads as TGTGCCTCAGAGGGGGGAGGGGAAAAACTGTTTTTT. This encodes CASEGGGEKLFF.

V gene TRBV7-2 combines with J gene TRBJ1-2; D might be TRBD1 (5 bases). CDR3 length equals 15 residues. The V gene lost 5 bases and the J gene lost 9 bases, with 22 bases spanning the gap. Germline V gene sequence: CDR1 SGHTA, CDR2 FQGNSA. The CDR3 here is CASSDRFLAGSRYTF. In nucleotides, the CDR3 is TGTGCCAGCAGCGATCGCTTCTTGGCAGGGTCTCGCTACACCTTC.

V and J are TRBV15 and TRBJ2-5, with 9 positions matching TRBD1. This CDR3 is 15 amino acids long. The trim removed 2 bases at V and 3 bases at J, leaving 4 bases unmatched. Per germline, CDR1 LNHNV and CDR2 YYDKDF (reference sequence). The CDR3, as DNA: TGTGCCACCAGCAGACGGGACAGGGCTAAAGAGACCCAGTACTTC. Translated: CATSRRDRAKETQYF.

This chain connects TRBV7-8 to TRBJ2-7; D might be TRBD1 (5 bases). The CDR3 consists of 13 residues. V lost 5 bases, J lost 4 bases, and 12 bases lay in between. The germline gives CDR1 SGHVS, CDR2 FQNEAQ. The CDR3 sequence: CASSRAQGYEQYF. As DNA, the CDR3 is TGTGCCAGCAGCAGAGCCCAGGGATACGAGCAGTACTTC.

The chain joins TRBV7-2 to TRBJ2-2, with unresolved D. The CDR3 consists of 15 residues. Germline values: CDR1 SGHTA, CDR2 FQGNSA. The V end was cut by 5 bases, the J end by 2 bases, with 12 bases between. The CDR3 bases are TGTGCCAGCAGCCTGGCCTCGACCAACACCGGGGAGCTGTTTTTT. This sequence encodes CASSLASTNTGELFF.

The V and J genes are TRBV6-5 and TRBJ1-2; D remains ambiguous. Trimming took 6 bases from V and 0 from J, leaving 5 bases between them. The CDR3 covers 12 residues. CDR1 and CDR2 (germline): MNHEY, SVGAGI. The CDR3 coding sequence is TGTGCCAGCAGCAGCCCTAACTATGGCTACACCTTC. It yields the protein CASSSPNYGYTF.

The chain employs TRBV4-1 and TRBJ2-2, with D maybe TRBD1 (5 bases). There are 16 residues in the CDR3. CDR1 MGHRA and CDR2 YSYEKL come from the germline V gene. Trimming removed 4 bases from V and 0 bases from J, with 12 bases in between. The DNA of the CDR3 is TGCGCCAGCAGCCCGGCCGCAGGGCCGAACACCGGGGAGCTGTTTTTT. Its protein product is CASSPAAGPNTGELFF.

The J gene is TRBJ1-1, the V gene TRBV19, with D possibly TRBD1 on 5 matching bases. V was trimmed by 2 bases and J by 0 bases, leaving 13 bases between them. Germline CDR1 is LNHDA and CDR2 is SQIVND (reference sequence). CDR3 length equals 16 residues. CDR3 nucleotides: TGTGCCAGTAGTATACAGGGCCGGCAAATGAACACTGAAGCTTTCTTT. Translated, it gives CASSIQGRQMNTEAFF.

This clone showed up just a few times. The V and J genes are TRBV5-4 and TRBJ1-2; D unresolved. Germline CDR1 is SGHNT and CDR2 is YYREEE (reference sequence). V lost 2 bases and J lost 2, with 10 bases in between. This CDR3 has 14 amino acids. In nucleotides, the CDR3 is TGTGCCAGCAGCTTTCAGCCAGACAACTATGGCTACACCTTC. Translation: CASSFQPDNYGYTF.

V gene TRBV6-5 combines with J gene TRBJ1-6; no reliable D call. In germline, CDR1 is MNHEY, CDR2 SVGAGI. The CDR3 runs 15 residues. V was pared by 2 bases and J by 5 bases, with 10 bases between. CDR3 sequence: CASSYVAADNSPLHF. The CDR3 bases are TGTGCCAGCAGTTACGTGGCAGCAGATAATTCACCCCTCCACTTT.

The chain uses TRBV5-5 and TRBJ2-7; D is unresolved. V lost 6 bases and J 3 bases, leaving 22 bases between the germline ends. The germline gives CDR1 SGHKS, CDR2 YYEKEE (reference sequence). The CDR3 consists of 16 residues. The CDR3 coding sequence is TGTGCCAGCACCTTTATCCCGGACGGAAAAGGCTACGAGCAGTACTTC. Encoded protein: CASTFIPDGKGYEQYF.